This is a list of T cell receptor beta chains from one sample in a study of T-cell reconstitution after alpha-beta-depleted transplantation in children. TCRdb independently ran MiXCR on the PCR reads; one entry per CDR3 protein. This table holds 500,000 to 750,000 distinct CDR3 sequences, 27% found once. The starting material was PBMCs, obtained before TCRalphabeta/CD19-depleted stem cell transplant. These receptors all stem from a boy in the first two years of life with Wiskott-Aldrich syndrome, due to receive a stem cell transplant. Each CDR3 is given with its conserved first and last residue. Fields, in order: V gene, clone size, J gene, D gene, CDR3 protein, CDR3 DNA. D genes are given only for firm matches. Size tells how often a clone was seen (once, few, many) or the class of an expanded clone, and some rows leave it out.

v_call: TRBV28
clone_size: .
j_call: TRBJ2-4
d_call: .
cdr3_aa: CASSSPGGETKNIQYF
cdr3_nt: TGTGCCAGCAGTTCTCCCGGTGGTGAGACCAAAAACATTCAGTACTTC

v_call: TRBV28
clone_size: .
j_call: TRBJ1-4
d_call: .
cdr3_aa: CASSFRSRAPVEKLFF
cdr3_nt: TGTGCCAGCAGTTTCCGGTCGCGGGCCCCTGTTGAAAAACTGTTTTTT

v_call: TRBV3-1
clone_size: .
j_call: TRBJ2-5
d_call: TRBD2
cdr3_aa: CASSQASGRAVQETQYF
cdr3_nt: TGTGCCAGCAGCCAAGCTAGCGGGAGGGCCGTACAAGAGACCCAGTACTTC

v_call: TRBV3-1
clone_size: .
j_call: TRBJ1-1
d_call: .
cdr3_aa: CASSQARALANTEAFF
cdr3_nt: TGTGCCAGCAGCCAGGCCAGGGCTTTGGCGAACACTGAAGCTTTCTTT

v_call: TRBV29-1
clone_size: .
j_call: TRBJ2-5
d_call: TRBD1
cdr3_aa: CSVVRTGKQETQYF
cdr3_nt: TGCAGCGTTGTAAGGACAGGCAAACAAGAGACCCAGTACTTC

v_call: TRBV20-1
clone_size: .
j_call: TRBJ2-3
d_call: .
cdr3_aa: CSARMITDTQYF
cdr3_nt: TGCAGTGCTAGAATGATCACAGATACGCAGTATTTT

v_call: TRBV5-1
clone_size: few
j_call: TRBJ1-4
d_call: .
cdr3_aa: CASSFDSATNEKLFF
cdr3_nt: TGCGCCAGCAGCTTTGACAGCGCAACTAATGAAAAACTGTTTTTT

v_call: TRBV20-1
clone_size: few
j_call: TRBJ2-3
d_call: .
cdr3_aa: CSARPFGWREATDTQYF
cdr3_nt: TGCAGTGCTAGACCCTTCGGGTGGCGCGAGGCTACAGATACGCAGTATTTT

v_call: TRBV4-1
clone_size: .
j_call: TRBJ2-1
d_call: .
cdr3_aa: CASSIQADNEQFF
cdr3_nt: TGCGCCAGCAGCATCCAAGCGGACAATGAGCAGTTCTTC

v_call: TRBV28
clone_size: .
j_call: TRBJ2-1
d_call: .
cdr3_aa: CASRQSRGGVGNEQFF
cdr3_nt: TGTGCCAGCAGACAAAGTCGTGGGGGAGTAGGCAACGAGCAGTTCTTC

v_call: TRBV5-6
clone_size: .
j_call: TRBJ1-2
d_call: TRBD1
cdr3_aa: CASRTGQLFYGYTF
cdr3_nt: TGTGCCAGCAGGACGGGACAGCTTTTCTATGGCTACACCTTC

v_call: TRBV27
clone_size: .
j_call: TRBJ2-7
d_call: TRBD1
cdr3_aa: CASSLRDRVHEQYF
cdr3_nt: TGTGCCAGCAGTTTACGGGACAGGGTCCACGAGCAGTACTTC

v_call: TRBV20-1
clone_size: .
j_call: TRBJ2-1
d_call: TRBD2
cdr3_aa: CSARSTPSGYNEQFF
cdr3_nt: TGCAGTGCTAGGAGTACGCCTAGCGGGTACAATGAGCAGTTCTTC

v_call: TRBV11-1
clone_size: .
j_call: TRBJ2-2
d_call: TRBD2
cdr3_aa: CASSSEGLAGVLTGELFF
cdr3_nt: TGTGCCAGCAGCTCGGAGGGACTAGCGGGAGTGTTGACCGGGGAGCTGTTTTTT

v_call: TRBV29-1
clone_size: few
j_call: TRBJ2-1
d_call: .
cdr3_aa: CSVDEGGIIGEQFF
cdr3_nt: TGCAGCGTTGACGAGGGAGGTATAATAGGTGAGCAGTTCTTC